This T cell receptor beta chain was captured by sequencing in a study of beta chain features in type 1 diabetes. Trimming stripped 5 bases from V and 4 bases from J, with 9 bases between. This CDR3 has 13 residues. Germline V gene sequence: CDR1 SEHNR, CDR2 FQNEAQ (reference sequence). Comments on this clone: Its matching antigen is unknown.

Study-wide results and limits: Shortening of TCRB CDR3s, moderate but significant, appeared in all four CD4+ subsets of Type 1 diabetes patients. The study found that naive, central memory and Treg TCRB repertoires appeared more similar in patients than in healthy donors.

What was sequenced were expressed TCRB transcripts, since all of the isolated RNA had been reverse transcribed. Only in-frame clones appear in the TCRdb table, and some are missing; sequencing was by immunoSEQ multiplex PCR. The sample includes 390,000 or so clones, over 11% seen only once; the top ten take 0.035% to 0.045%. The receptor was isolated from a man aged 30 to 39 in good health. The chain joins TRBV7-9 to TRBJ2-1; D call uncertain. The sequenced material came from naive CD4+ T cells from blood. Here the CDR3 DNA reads TGTGCCAGCAGCACCGACGGTTACAATGAGCAGTTCTTC. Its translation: CASSTDGYNEQFF.